This passage covers 8 T cell receptor beta chains from one sample sequenced in a study of shared clonotypes between healthy human individuals. Sequencing was performed with immunoSEQ multiplex PCR; in TCRdb, only in-frame clones are kept and a portion is missing. Counted here are roughly 1.4 million clones, 98% occurring once; the ten biggest clones make up around 0.33%. Sequenced: naive CD4+ T cells sorted from blood. Indicated subset: CD45RA+ positively selected. The receptors were sampled from a man under 40 in good health.

The chain uses TRBV5-1 and TRBJ2-2; D possibly corresponds to TRBD2 (5 bases). Germline CDR1 SGHRS, CDR2 YFSETQ. This CDR3 region has 14 residues. The V gene lost 5 bases and the J gene lost 4 bases, with 12 bases spanning the gap. CDR3 sequence: CASRPLGSTGELFF. In DNA, the CDR3 is TGCGCCAGCAGACCCTTAGGGAGCACCGGGGAGCTGTTTTTT.

This clone has only one observation. V is TRBV28 and J is TRBJ1-4; D remains ambiguous. The CDR3 is 15 amino acids. Per the germline V gene, CDR1 is MDHEN and CDR2 is SYDVKM. Trimming took off 1 base at V and 2 bases at J, with 8 bases between the two ends. CDR3 DNA sequence: TGTGCCAGCAGTTTATCGGGAATTACTAATGAAAAACTGTTTTTT. Its protein product is CASSLSGITNEKLFF.

The gene calls are TRBV19 and TRBJ2-2; 8 bases are shared with TRBD2. CDR3 length: 14 residues. The V gene's germline CDR1 is LNHDA and CDR2 SQIVND (reference sequence). V trimming: 4 bases; J trimming: 3 bases; junction bases outside the gene matches: 1. Here the CDR3 DNA reads TGTGCCAGTAGTACTAGCGGGTACACCGGGGAGCTGTTTTTT. Amino acids: CASSTSGYTGELFF. The full variable domain, with the rest looked up from reference TRBV19 and TRBJ2-2, is DGGITQSPKYLFRKEGQNVTLSCEQNLNHDAMYWYRQDPGQGLRLIYYSQIVNDFQKGDIAEGYSVSREKKESFPLTVTSAQKNPTAFYLCASSTSGYTGELFFGEGSRLTVL.

The J gene is TRBJ2-2, the V gene TRBV10-3; 9 nucleotides match TRBD2. Germline CDR1 is ENHRY and CDR2 is SYGVKD. The CDR3 runs to 16 residues. V shed 2 bases and J 5 bases; nucleotides not matched to a gene: 6. CDR3 DNA: TGTGCCATCAGTGAGATTAGCGGGAGTGGTACCGGGGAGCTGTTTTTT. Its protein product is CAISEISGSGTGELFF.

The chain recombines TRBV25-1 with TRBJ1-2; tentative D call: TRBD1 (5 bases). From germline, CDR1 is MGHDK and CDR2 SYGVNS. Trimming shortened V by 4 bases and J by 7 bases, and 16 bases separated the two germline ends. The CDR3 consists of 14 residues. The CDR3 bases are TGTGCCAGCAGTGGAATCGGGGGGGTTGGTGGCTACACCTTC. Translation: CASSGIGGVGGYTF.

This chain uses TRBV10-2 with TRBJ2-2; D ambiguous. The germline gives CDR1 WSHSY, CDR2 SAAADI. The CDR3 has 15 residues. Trimming removed 4 bases from V and 1 base from J, with 10 bases in between. The CDR3 spells CASSAVSGNTGELFF. The CDR3 DNA sequence: TGCGCCAGCAGTGCGGTTTCGGGGAACACCGGGGAGCTGTTTTTT.

The rearrangement joins TRBV10-1 to TRBJ2-1; 7 bases map to TRBD2. Germline lookup yields CDR1 WNHNN and CDR2 SYGVQD (reference sequence). The CDR3 is made up of 18 amino acids. V shed 3 bases, J shed 2 bases, and the junction held 13 bases outside the gene matches. This CDR3 reads CASSDGIYPGGPYNEQFF. CDR3 DNA: TGCGCCAGCAGTGATGGGATCTACCCGGGAGGCCCCTACAATGAGCAGTTCTTC.

The chain couples TRBV19 to TRBJ2-1; D assignment may be TRBD1 or TRBD2 (6 bases each). This CDR3 is built from 17 residues. V dropped 7 bases and J dropped 4 bases, with 23 bases sitting between them. CDR1 and CDR2 (germline): LNHDA, SQIVND (reference sequence). The CDR3 loop is CASKGGRALERYNEQFF. In DNA, the CDR3 is TGTGCCAGTAAGGGGGGTCGGGCGCTCGAACGGTACAATGAGCAGTTCTTC.